This T cell receptor beta chain stems from a study of cytomegalovirus exposure and HLA in healthy donors. PCR primers comprised 60 Vbeta and 13 Jbeta primers. Generated by immunoSEQ multiplex PCR, the TCRdb table keeps only in-frame clones and is missing some. The sample yields about 190,000 clones, 70% to 80% seen once. On this clone itself: What it binds is unknown.

Looked up from germline, CDR1 is ENHRY and CDR2 is SYGVKD. This CDR3 spans 18 amino acids. V dropped 7 bases and J dropped 0; count of bases not matched to a gene: 12. Study-level findings and limits: Later analysis identified about 15,000 TCR beta sequences associated with HLA alleles, using a false discovery rate threshold of 0.05. Most TCR sequences were seen very rarely across donors, but some public TCRs occurred in many.

The sequence derives from a woman between 50 and 59 years old in good health and CMV-seronegative. This sequence joins TRBV10-3 and TRBJ2-6, with TRBD1 identical over 7 bases. The sample consisted of PBMCs. CDR3 amino acids: CAINNRDREHSGANVLTF. The CDR3 region has the DNA TGTGCCATCAATAACCGGGACAGAGAACACTCTGGGGCCAACGTCCTGACTTTC.